This T cell receptor beta chain was recovered during a study of T-cell memory formation after mild COVID-19. Via MiXCR, TCRdb re-called the 5' RACE reads, giving one row per CDR3 protein. The table records under 250,000 distinct CDR3 sequences, approximately 30% of them present only once. Germline-derived CDR1 and CDR2 are SGHVS and FNYEAQ. The CDR3 length is 15 residues. The junction had 8 bases not matched to a gene; V was cut back by 1 base and J by 8 bases. Sequencing input: PBMCs or a T cell subset sorted from them (not recorded which). This chain joins TRBV7-6 and TRBJ2-1, with TRBD2 matching 7 bases. This TCR derives from an adult woman who had mild COVID-19 (a few samples of this study predate the infection). Cell type and time point are not known. The CDR3 loop is CASSLETFTSDEQFF. The CDR3 DNA is TGTGCCAGCAGCTTAGAGACTTTCACTAGCGATGAGCAGTTCTTC. The variable domain in full, completed from reference TRBV7-6 and TRBJ2-1, reads GAGVSQSPRYKVTKRGQDVALRCDPISGHVSLYWYRQALGQGPEFLTYFNYEAQQDKSGLPNDRFSAERPEGSISTLTIQRTEQRDSAMYRCASSLETFTSDEQFFGPGTRLTVL.